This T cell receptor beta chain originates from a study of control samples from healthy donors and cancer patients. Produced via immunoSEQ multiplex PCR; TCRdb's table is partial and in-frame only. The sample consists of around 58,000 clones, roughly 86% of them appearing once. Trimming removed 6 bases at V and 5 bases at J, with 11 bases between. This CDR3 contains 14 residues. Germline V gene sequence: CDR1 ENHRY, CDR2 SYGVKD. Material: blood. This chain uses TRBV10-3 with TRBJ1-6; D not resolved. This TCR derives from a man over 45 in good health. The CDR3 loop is CAISLQEDNSPLHF. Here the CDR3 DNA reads TGTGCCATCAGCCTACAAGAGGATAATTCACCCCTCCACTTT.